A selection of T cell receptor beta chains follows, all from one sample in a study of shared clonotypes between healthy human individuals. The repertoire was sequenced with immunoSEQ multiplex PCR; TCRdb's copy has only in-frame clones and lacks some. The sample contains some 1.4 million clones, approximately 97% of which appear only once. The sample was naive CD4+ T cells sorted from blood. The receptors were gathered from a man between 25 and 39 years old in good health. Each CDR3 is given with its conserved first and last residue.

length | V | CDR3
13 | TRBV27 | CASSLWGTDTQYF
15 | TRBV9 | CASSVVRLGDTEAFF
14 | TRBV10-1 | CASSDAGVRNEQFF
13 | TRBV27 | CASSQTGGFEQYF
15 | TRBV6-5 | CASSYSEVSTDTQYF
16 | TRBV1 | CTSSQGARRNYNEQFF
16 | TRBV5-6 | CASSLERGIRAGEAFF
13 | TRBV6-5 | CASSYNTAYEQYF
15 | TRBV28 | CASSLPDSPFYEQYF
15 | TRBV6-9 | CASPGGPRSTDTQYF
12 | TRBV5-1 | CASSLDVHEQYF
14 | TRBV19 | CASSIRGQNQPQHF
18 | TRBV6-1 | CASSAQIPTGTSYTEQFF
12 | TRBV5-1 | CATRDSYNEQFF
12 | TRBV5-5 | CASSPQTDTQYF
13 | TRBV5-4 | CASSWTGSDEQYF
16 | TRBV9 | CASSVAQGWYTGELFF
12 | TRBV7-9 | CASSLDPGEAFF
16 | TRBV27 | CASSLLAGGGSDTQYF
13 | TRBV19 | CASSINRGGEQYF
17 | TRBV19 | CASSNRLGTSGDYEQYF
14 | TRBV18 | CASSPDRLTDTQYF
14 | TRBV5-1 | CASSMAIPTDTQYF
17 | TRBV11-3 | CASPPLTSADAKETQYF